The 24 T cell receptor beta chains below come from one sample, sequenced in a study of CD8 T cells in ankylosing spondylitis. Study-wide results and limits: Ankylosing spondylitis blood seemed to carry a telltale TCR beta motif made of eight or nine highly homologous variants.

Antigen specificity for these receptors is unknown. TCRdb ran MiXCR on the 5' RACE reads and lists one entry per CDR3 protein. Among fewer than 500,000 distinct CDR3 sequences listed, roughly 27% were seen once. Sequenced: blood, either unsorted or a sorted T cell fraction (not recorded which). The receptor set was obtained from a male donor with ankylosing spondylitis.

In this sample, this clonotype turned up a few times. CDR3 sequence: CSARDSKGGFQETQYF. The CDR3 coding sequence is TGCAGTGCTAGAGATTCCAAGGGGGGCTTCCAAGAGACCCAGTACTTC. The rearrangement joins TRBV20-1 to TRBJ2-5; tentatively, D is TRBD1 or TRBD2 (6 bases each). CDR1 is DFQATT and CDR2 is SNEGSKA in the germline V gene (reference sequence). V lost 0 bases to trimming and J lost 1 base, with 15 bases between them. CDR3 length equals 16 residues.

This clonotype was seen more than once but under ten times. This sequence joins TRBV24-1 and TRBJ2-3; no clear D gene. The CDR3 consists of 16 residues. In germline, CDR1 is KGHDR, CDR2 SFDVKD. V was cut by 4 bases and J by 0 bases, with 13 bases left in between. CDR3 region: CATSDPGRISTDTQYF. CDR3 DNA sequence: TGTGCCACCAGTGACCCCGGACGGATAAGCACAGATACGCAGTATTTT.

This clonotype was seen only a few times. The rearrangement joins TRBV11-2 to TRBJ2-5; D could derive from TRBD1 or TRBD2 (5 bases each). The CDR3 loop spans 15 amino acids. Germline CDR1 is SGHAT and CDR2 is FQNNGV. V was pared by 2 bases and J by 4 bases, with 14 bases between. DNA of the CDR3: TGTGCCAGCAGCTTAATTCGAGGGGTGGGAGAGACCCAGTACTTC. Translation gives CASSLIRGVGETQYF. Full variable domain (rest looked up from reference TRBV11-2 and TRBJ2-5): EAGVAQSPRYKIIEKRQSVAFWCNPISGHATLYWYQQILGQGPKLLIQFQNNGVVDDSQLPKDRFSAERLKGVDSTLKIQPAKLEDSAVYLCASSLIRGVGETQYFGPGTRLLVL.

This chain uses TRBV20-1 with TRBJ2-3; 10 bases fit TRBD2. CDR3 length: 16 residues. CDR1 is DFQATT, CDR2 SNEGSKA, per germline (reference sequence). V lost 1 base and J lost 4; bases outside the gene matches: 8. CDR3 in amino acids: CSARAGLAGEADTQYF. CDR3 DNA: TGCAGTGCTAGAGCGGGCCTAGCGGGAGAAGCAGATACGCAGTATTTT.

The chain uses TRBV24-1 and TRBJ2-2, with a weak D call TRBD2 (5 bases). The CDR3 extends over 14 amino acids. From germline, CDR1 is KGHDR and CDR2 SFDVKD. Trimming took 4 bases from V and 8 from J, leaving 13 bases between them. The CDR3 sequence is CATSDPGLGGELFF. The DNA for the CDR3 is TGTGCCACCAGTGACCCCGGACTGGGGGGGGAGCTGTTTTTT.

This clonotype was observed a handful of times. This rearrangement joins TRBV7-2 to TRBJ1-1; 11 bases fit TRBD1. The CDR3 is 13 amino acids. Germline CDR1 and CDR2: SGHTA and FQGNSA. V was pared by 4 bases and J by 10 bases, with 5 bases of the junction left unmatched. In nucleotides, the CDR3 is TGTGCCAGCAGCTCAAGGACAGGGGGCTTAGCTTTCTTT. As protein: CASSSRTGGLAFF.

The sample holds many counts of this clonotype. The chain carries TRBV18 and TRBJ2-5; no clear D gene. Germline-derived CDR1 and CDR2 are KGHSH and LQKENI. The V end lost 8 bases, the J end lost 4 bases, and 11 bases lay between the germline ends. The CDR3 has 12 amino acids. The CDR3, as DNA: TGTGCCAGCAGCCCCCTGGGAGAGACCCAGTACTTC. Its translation is CASSPLGETQYF.

This clonotype was observed a few times. This rearrangement joins TRBV18 to TRBJ1-1; 8 bases line up with TRBD1. CDR1 KGHSH and CDR2 LQKENI come from the germline V gene. Trimming cost V 6 bases and J 0 bases; bases outside gene matches: 6. The CDR3 contains 15 residues. CDR3 protein: CASSTTGAMNTEAFF. CDR3 DNA sequence: TGTGCCAGCTCTACGACAGGGGCTATGAACACTGAAGCTTTCTTT.

The V and J genes are TRBV20-1 and TRBJ1-1, with a possible D match to TRBD1 (5 bases). Germline assignment: CDR1 DFQATT and CDR2 SNEGSKA (reference sequence). There are 14 residues in the CDR3. V was trimmed by 0 bases and J by 2 bases, leaving 10 bases between them. The CDR3 sequence: CSARDRDFNTEAFF. The CDR3 DNA reads as TGCAGTGCTAGAGATAGGGACTTTAACACTGAAGCTTTCTTT.

This clonotype was found a few times. V usage is TRBV20-1 and J usage is TRBJ2-1, with TRBD2 as a possible D gene (6 bases). Per germline, CDR1 DFQATT and CDR2 SNEGSKA (reference sequence). The CDR3 totals 13 residues. Deletions cut 6 bases from V and 8 bases from J, with 17 bases between. DNA for the CDR3: TGCAGTGCCGAAACTAGCCGGCCGGATGAGCAGTTCTTC. Amino acid sequence: CSAETSRPDEQFF.

The chain carries TRBV27 and TRBJ2-6; D gene unclear. CDR1 and CDR2 (germline): MNHEY, SMNVEV (reference sequence). The CDR3 consists of 16 residues. The V gene lost 6 bases and the J gene lost 0 bases, with 12 bases spanning the gap. Here the CDR3 DNA reads TGTGCCAGCAGCCCGATCAGGAGCTCTGGGGCCAACGTCCTGACTTTC. Its protein is CASSPIRSSGANVLTF. Based on the CDR3 plus reference TRBV27 and TRBJ2-6, the full variable domain is EAQVTQNPRYLITVTGKKLTVTCSQNMNHEYMSWYRQDPGLGLRQIYYSMNVEVTDKGDVPEGYKVSRKEKRNFPLILESPSPNQTSLYFCASSPIRSSGANVLTFGAGSRLTVL.

This clonotype was observed at least ten times. V is TRBV20-1 and J is TRBJ2-3; 11 nucleotides line up with TRBD2. CDR1 is DFQATT, CDR2 SNEGSKA, per germline (reference sequence). The CDR3 contains 16 residues. The V gene end was trimmed by 3 bases and the J gene end by 5 bases; junction bases not matched to a gene: 10. CDR3 nucleotides: TGCAGTGCTAGGGATTTCGGGACTAGCGGATTAGATACGCAGTATTTT. Protein: CSARDFGTSGLDTQYF.

The sample holds a few counts of this clonotype. V usage is TRBV29-1 and J usage is TRBJ2-1, with a possible D match to TRBD2 (6 bases). This CDR3 comprises 14 residues. Trimming removed 6 bases from V and 0 bases from J, with 12 bases in between. Germline V CDR1 and CDR2: SQVTM, ANQGSEA. CDR3 amino acids: CSVGAGHSYNEQFF. CDR3 nucleotides: TGCAGCGTCGGGGCGGGGCACTCCTACAATGAGCAGTTCTTC.

This clonotype was detected a few times. The rearrangement uses TRBV12-5 and TRBJ2-7; 7 bases agree with TRBD2. The CDR3 has 14 amino acids. Germline lookup yields CDR1 LGHNT and CDR2 FRNRAP. J gave up 1 base and V 6 bases, and 6 bases lay outside the gene matches. This chain's CDR3 is CASGPGGESYEQYV. In DNA form, the CDR3 reads TGTGCTAGTGGCCCTGGGGGGGAGTCCTACGAGCAGTACGTC.

The rearrangement links TRBV20-1 to TRBJ2-1; TRBD2 agrees at 12 bases. Germline V gene data show CDR1 as DFQATT and CDR2 as SNEGSKA (reference sequence). This CDR3 region has 17 residues. J gave up 0 bases and V 6 bases, and 9 bases lay outside the gene matches. DNA for the CDR3: TGCAGTGCCTTGACTAGCGGGAGCTCCAGCTCCTACAATGAGCAGTTCTTC. Protein: CSALTSGSSSSYNEQFF.

This clonotype has only a few counts. This chain uses TRBV27 with TRBJ2-5, with D possibly TRBD1 on 6 matching bases. Between the trimmed V and J ends, which lost 0 bases and 2 bases, there was a span of 10 bases. The length of the CDR3 is 15 residues. Germline V gene data show CDR1 as MNHEY and CDR2 as SMNVEV (reference sequence). CDR3 in amino acids: CASSLSPTGQETQYF. CDR3 bases: TGTGCCAGCAGTTTATCCCCGACAGGACAAGAGACCCAGTACTTC.

This clonotype occurred a few times. J is TRBJ2-3 and V is TRBV3-1; TRBD2 might be the D (5 bases). The V end was cut by 5 bases, the J end by 2 bases, with 11 bases between. Germline lookup yields CDR1 LGHDT and CDR2 YNNKEL (reference sequence). This CDR3 spans 14 amino acids. The CDR3 DNA sequence: TGTGCCAGCAGCACTCAGCGGATCACAGATACGCAGTATTTT. Its translation: CASSTQRITDTQYF.

The J gene is TRBJ2-7, the V gene TRBV7-9, with TRBD1 matching 7 bases. Germline values: CDR1 SEHNR, CDR2 FQNEAQ (reference sequence). The CDR3 runs to 12 residues. Trimming removed 7 bases from V and 5 bases from J; junction bases left unmatched: 5. The CDR3: CASTQGDHEQYF. The CDR3 region has the DNA TGTGCCAGCACCCAGGGGGACCACGAGCAGTACTTC.

This clonotype was detected a few times. The rearrangement uses TRBV7-2 and TRBJ1-3, with D possibly being TRBD1 (5 bases). The V gene's germline CDR1 is SGHTA and CDR2 FQGNSA. With 7 bases removed from V and 4 bases from J, the gap between germline ends came to 20 bases. CDR3 length equals 16 residues. CDR3 region: CASTLGQGAFGNTIYF. As DNA, the CDR3 is TGTGCCAGCACCCTAGGGCAGGGAGCGTTCGGAAACACCATATATTTT.

This chain links TRBV25-1 with TRBJ2-2; no definite D call. The CDR3 is 13 residues long. Trimming took 4 bases from V and 4 from J, leaving 7 bases between them. Germline V gene data show CDR1 as MGHDK and CDR2 as SYGVNS. The CDR3: CASSVLGTGELFF. CDR3 nucleotides: TGTGCCAGCAGTGTTTTGGGCACCGGGGAGCTGTTTTTT.

In this sample, this clonotype turned up a few times. V is TRBV27 and J is TRBJ2-7; D is unresolved. Trimming left V 2 bases short and J 5 bases short, with 10 bases between. This CDR3 has 13 amino acids. CDR1 and CDR2 from the germline V gene are MNHEY and SMNVEV (reference sequence). In nucleotides, the CDR3 is TGTGCCAGCAGTTTAGATCTAGGCGACGAGCAGTACTTC. Residues: CASSLDLGDEQYF.

V is TRBV5-5 and J is TRBJ2-1; D perhaps matches TRBD1 (6 bases). CDR3 length: 15 residues. Germline V CDR1 and CDR2: SGHKS, YYEKEE (reference sequence). V lost 2 bases to trimming and J lost 8 bases, with 17 bases between them. CDR3 coding DNA: TGTGCCAGCAGCTTTTTGAGCGGAAACAGGGATGAGCAGTTCTTC. Residues: CASSFLSGNRDEQFF.

CDR3 coding DNA: TGTGCCAGCTCACCAACTTATCAAGAGACCCAGTACTTC. Translation gives CASSPTYQETQYF. The chain is built from TRBV18 and TRBJ2-5; no reliable D call. Germline CDR1 and CDR2: KGHSH and LQKENI. The CDR3 is 13 amino acids. V was trimmed by 2 bases and J by 2 bases, leaving 6 bases between them. Full variable domain (missing parts from reference TRBV18 and TRBJ2-5): NAGVMQNPRHLVRRRGQEARLRCSPMKGHSHVYWYRQLPEEGLKFMVYLQKENIIDESGMPKERFSAEFPKEGPSILRIQQVVRGDSAAYFCASSPTYQETQYFGPGTRLLVL.

This clonotype was counted only a few times. The chain has TRBV6-1 and TRBJ2-1; D uncertain. Per the germline V gene, CDR1 is MNHNS and CDR2 is SASEGT. The length of the CDR3 is 13 residues. V lost 0 bases and J lost 8, with 8 bases in between. The CDR3 loop is CASSEARRDEQFF. The CDR3 DNA reads TGTGCCAGCAGTGAAGCCAGGAGAGATGAGCAGTTCTTC.